The clone carrying this T cell receptor (beta chain) was recorded a few times. The antigen is undetermined. This specimen belongs to a study of identical twins' blood T cells. Study-wide findings and caveats: Shared CDR3 clonotype counts between two donors mainly tracked the product of their cloneset sizes, twins included. Top TCRbeta clonotypes were shared more with twin than unrelated donors.

TCRdb re-called the 5' RACE reads through MiXCR, storing one row per CDR3 protein. The repertoire holds around 380,000 distinct CDR3 sequences, with around 30% as singletons. Looked up from germline, CDR1 is LGHNA and CDR2 is YNFKEQ. The CDR3 consists of 15 residues. V lost 0 bases, J lost 3 bases, and 9 bases lay in between. The source is a woman between 18 and 49 years old in good health. The chain is built from TRBV4-2 and TRBJ1-5; D not resolved. Sequences were obtained from PBMCs. CDR3 DNA sequence: TGTGCCAGCAGCCAAGATTTTAAGGTCAATCAGCCCCAGCATTTT. This gives the protein CASSQDFKVNQPQHF.